Below, 8 T cell receptor beta chains from the same sample are listed, as sequenced in a study of blood T cell repertoires in COVID-19. Sequenced by immunoSEQ multiplex PCR; TCRdb stores in-frame clones only, minus some. The data show 70,000 or so clones, just over 85% seen once. Sequences were obtained from peripheral blood. Source of these receptors: a man aged 25 to 45 with acute or convalescent COVID-19.

This chain links TRBV5-4 with TRBJ2-6, with D possibly TRBD1 on 5 matching bases. There are 15 residues in the CDR3. CDR1 SGHNT and CDR2 YYREEE come from the germline V gene (reference sequence). Trimming took 1 base from V and 0 from J, leaving 5 bases between them. In DNA, the CDR3 is TGTGCCAGCAGCTTGCAGGGCTCTGGGGCCAACGTCCTGACTTTC. Encoded protein: CASSLQGSGANVLTF. The full variable domain, with the rest looked up from reference TRBV5-4 and TRBJ2-6, is ETGVTQSPTHLIKTRGQQVTLRCSSQSGHNTVSWYQQALGQGPQFIFQYYREEENGRGNFPPRFSGLQFPNYSSELNVNALELDDSALYLCASSLQGSGANVLTFGAGSRLTVL.

The chain is built from TRBV2 and TRBJ2-2; D gene unclear. Germline V gives CDR1 SNHLY, CDR2 FYNNEI. The V end was cut by 6 bases, the J end by 0 bases, with 8 bases between. The CDR3 loop spans 14 amino acids. CDR3 loop: CASRYSSNTGELFF. The CDR3 DNA sequence: TGTGCCAGCAGGTACAGCTCGAACACCGGGGAGCTGTTTTTT.

The table lists this clone with a count of one. V and J are TRBV27 and TRBJ1-6, with a tentative D call TRBD1 (6 bases). The CDR3 has 15 residues. V was cut by 5 bases and J by 7 bases, with 15 bases left in between. Germline loops: CDR1 MNHEY, CDR2 SMNVEV (reference sequence). The CDR3 region has the DNA TGTGCCAGCAGTCCCCAACAGGGATACAATTCACCCCTCCACTTT. Its translation is CASSPQQGYNSPLHF.

V is TRBV29-1 and J is TRBJ2-7; 9 bases match TRBD1. Looked up from germline, CDR1 is SQVTM and CDR2 is ANQGSEA. Trimming cost V 4 bases and J 6 bases; bases outside gene matches: 10. This CDR3 has 14 amino acids. CDR3 nucleotide sequence: TGCAGCGTTGCAACCGGGACAGGGACGGGCGAGCAGTACTTC. Translating it yields CSVATGTGTGEQYF.

This chain joins TRBV10-1 and TRBJ1-4, with 7 bases matching TRBD1. Germline loops: CDR1 WNHNN, CDR2 SYGVQD (reference sequence). This CDR3 has 18 residues. V lost 0 bases and J lost 4; bases outside the gene matches: 11. The CDR3 DNA is TGCGCCAGCAGTGAGTCGAAGGGGACAGCGGTATGTAATGAAAAACTGTTTTTT. As protein: CASSESKGTAVCNEKLFF.

The count of this clone is one. This chain connects TRBV6-6 to TRBJ1-1, with 7 bases identical to TRBD1. Germline V CDR1 and CDR2: MNHNY, SVGAGI (reference sequence). V gave up 10 bases and J gave up 0 bases; unmatched junction bases: 14. This CDR3 region has 16 residues. The CDR3 nucleotides are TGTGCCACCGGGCCGGGACAGACAGAACTGAACACTGAAGCTTTCTTT. The encoded protein is CATGPGQTELNTEAFF.

The V and J genes are TRBV9 and TRBJ2-5, with a tentative D call TRBD2 (6 bases). V lost 2 bases and J 5 bases, leaving 16 bases between the germline ends. CDR1 and CDR2 from the germline V gene are SGDLS and YYNGEE. The length of the CDR3 is 15 residues. The DNA of the CDR3 is TGTGCCAGCAGCGTGGACACGGGGGATGTGGAGACCCAGTACTTC. Its translation is CASSVDTGDVETQYF.

V gene TRBV2 combines with J gene TRBJ1-5; D not resolved. Trimming took 1 base from V and 3 from J, leaving 7 bases between them. Germline values: CDR1 SNHLY, CDR2 FYNNEI. CDR3 length: 14 residues. The CDR3, as DNA: TGTGCCAGCAGTGAAGTACAGCTCAATCAGCCCCAGCATTTT. As protein: CASSEVQLNQPQHF.